The 8 T cell receptor beta chains in this list originate from one sample, sequenced in a study of cytomegalovirus exposure and HLA in healthy donors. With 60 Vbeta and 13 Jbeta primers, the PCR was carried out. Assay: immunoSEQ multiplex PCR; the TCRdb copy retains only in-frame clones and omits some. The sample yields about 170,000 clones, 77% seen once. Material for sequencing was PBMCs. These receptor sequences come from a woman aged 30 to 39 in good health and CMV-seropositive.

The rearrangement uses TRBV29-1 and TRBJ1-1, with 10 bases identical to TRBD1. The CDR3 loop spans 13 amino acids. The V and J ends lost 7 bases and 4 bases, in that order; junction bases with no gene match: 6. Germline assignment: CDR1 SQVTM and CDR2 ANQGSEA. The CDR3 region has the DNA TGCAGCGCCCGGGACAGGGGTATCACTGAAGCTTTCTTT. Residues: CSARDRGITEAFF.

This clone has just one count. J is TRBJ1-1 and V is TRBV9; 12 nucleotides match TRBD1. V shed 4 bases, J shed 7 bases, and the junction held 5 bases outside the gene matches. The CDR3 runs 14 residues. Germline V lookup: CDR1 SGDLS, CDR2 YYNGEE. CDR3 DNA: TGTGCCAGCAGCCTGGGACAGGGGGCCTTTGAAGCTTTCTTT. Encoded protein: CASSLGQGAFEAFF.

V is TRBV11-2 and J is TRBJ1-2, with D possibly being TRBD1 (5 bases). Germline CDR1 SGHAT, CDR2 FQNNGV. The CDR3 sequence is 14 residues long. The ends were cut back, 5 bases at V and 0 bases at J, with 10 bases in the middle. The CDR3 region has the DNA TGTGCCAGCAGCCCGGACATTACTAACTATGGCTACACCTTC. This codes for CASSPDITNYGYTF.

This clone was picked up a small number of times. The rearrangement joins TRBV7-6 to TRBJ2-1, with D possibly being TRBD2 (6 bases). V lost 5 bases and J lost 0, with 11 bases in between. The CDR3 is 15 residues long. Germline CDR1 and CDR2: SGHVS and FNYEAQ. The CDR3 spells CASSPAGGSYNEQFF. The DNA of the CDR3 is TGTGCCAGCAGCCCCGCCGGGGGCTCCTACAATGAGCAGTTCTTC.

This chain uses TRBV10-3 with TRBJ2-3; 11 positions match TRBD2. The CDR3 has 15 residues. V shed 5 bases and J 6 bases; nucleotides not matched to a gene: 7. Germline lookup yields CDR1 ENHRY and CDR2 SYGVKD. In DNA, the CDR3 is TGTGCCATCAGTTATACTAGCGGGAGCGCCGATACGCAGTATTTT. Its protein product is CAISYTSGSADTQYF.

The count of this clone is one. This CDR3 is CASSEWTGRNQPQHF. The DNA of the CDR3 is TGTGCCAGCAGTGAATGGACAGGGCGCAATCAGCCCCAGCATTTT. The chain joins TRBV6-1 to TRBJ1-5; 8 nucleotides line up with TRBD1. Germline CDR1 MNHNS, CDR2 SASEGT. This CDR3 comprises 15 residues. The J segment lost 2 bases and the V segment lost 2 bases, leaving 2 bases of the junction unmatched.

The chain uses TRBV5-5 and TRBJ1-3; perhaps TRBD1 as D (6 bases). There are 15 residues in the CDR3. Germline values: CDR1 SGHKS, CDR2 YYEKEE (reference sequence). V was trimmed by 0 bases and J by 2 bases, leaving 9 bases between them. The CDR3 DNA sequence: TGTGCCAGCAGCTTGGGACAGGCTACTGGAAACACCATATATTTT. Encoded protein: CASSLGQATGNTIYF.

The V and J genes are TRBV10-3 and TRBJ2-7; D may be TRBD2 (6 bases). The germline CDR1 and CDR2 sequences are ENHRY and SYGVKD. Between the trimmed V and J ends, which lost 7 bases and 0 bases, there was a span of 10 bases. This CDR3 is built from 13 residues. In DNA form, the CDR3 reads TGTGCCATCAAAGGAGGGAGCTCCTACGAGCAGTACTTC. Translation gives CAIKGGSSYEQYF.